Listed below are T cell receptor beta chains from one sample, sequenced in a study of blood T cell repertoires in COVID-19. The repertoire was sequenced with immunoSEQ multiplex PCR; TCRdb's copy has only in-frame clones and lacks some. Among approximately 150,000 clones, just over 85% were seen once, and the ten largest hold around 3.3%. Specimen: peripheral blood. Receptor source: a man between 65 and 79 years old with acute or convalescent COVID-19. Both conserved end residues are part of each CDR3. Fields, in order: clone size, D gene, V gene, J gene, CDR3 DNA, CDR3 protein. D genes are given only for firm matches. Clone size is stated in some rows and not others, as once, few, many or a class when expanded.

size: -
D: TRBD1
V: TRBV11-2
J: TRBJ2-5
DNA: TGTGCCAGCAGCTCCAGTCTGGGGACAGAAGAGACCCAGTACTTC
CDR3: CASSSSLGTEETQYF

size: -
D: TRBD2
V: TRBV28
J: TRBJ2-5
DNA: TGTGCCAGCAGTCCCCCGACTAGCGCTACGGGGGAGACCCAGTACTTC
CDR3: CASSPPTSATGETQYF

size: -
D: TRBD2
V: TRBV28
J: TRBJ2-3
DNA: TGTGCCAGCAGTAAGCCTAGCGGGAGAACAGATACGCAGTATTTT
CDR3: CASSKPSGRTDTQYF

size: -
D: TRBD1
V: TRBV29-1
J: TRBJ1-2
DNA: TGCAGCGTTGCGCCCGCGGGACAGGGGAGTGGCTACACCTTC
CDR3: CSVAPAGQGSGYTF

size: -
D: -
V: TRBV6-1
J: TRBJ1-5
DNA: TGTGCCAGCAGTGAAGTAGGGGCAGGGAGCAATCAGCCCCAGCATTTT
CDR3: CASSEVGAGSNQPQHF

size: few
D: -
V: TRBV19
J: TRBJ2-7
DNA: TGTGCCAGTAGTATATCAGGGGCCGCCCCTACCGAGCAGTACTTC
CDR3: CASSISGAAPTEQYF

size: -
D: TRBD1
V: TRBV28
J: TRBJ2-3
DNA: TGTGCCAGCAGTAGAAGGGGGACAGGTGACACAGATACGCAGTATTTT
CDR3: CASSRRGTGDTDTQYF

size: -
D: -
V: TRBV10-3
J: TRBJ1-4
DNA: TGTGCCATCAGTGAGTCATTCGGAGGCGTCCACACGGGTGAAAAACTGTTTTTT
CDR3: CAISESFGGVHTGEKLFF

size: -
D: -
V: TRBV5-1
J: TRBJ2-3
DNA: TGCGCCAGCAGCTTGGGGGCCGGGGGTAGCACAGATACGCAGTATTTT
CDR3: CASSLGAGGSTDTQYF

size: few
D: TRBD1
V: TRBV7-2
J: TRBJ1-5
DNA: TGTGCCAGCAGCTCCACAGGGGATCAGCCCCAGCATTTT
CDR3: CASSSTGDQPQHF

size: -
D: TRBD2
V: TRBV9
J: TRBJ2-1
DNA: TGTGCCAGCAGCGTGGGTGGGGCTAGCGGGAGGGATGAGCAGTTCTTC
CDR3: CASSVGGASGRDEQFF

size: once
D: -
V: TRBV5-5
J: TRBJ2-5
DNA: TGTGCCAGCAGCTTGCAGGCAGCAACTCAAGAGACCCAGTACTTC
CDR3: CASSLQAATQETQYF

size: once
D: -
V: TRBV5-4
J: TRBJ2-2
DNA: TGTGCCAGCAGCTTGGGAGGACAAAACACCGGGGAGCTGTTTTTT
CDR3: CASSLGGQNTGELFF

size: -
D: -
V: TRBV19
J: TRBJ2-3
DNA: TGTGCCAGTAGTATAGGTGGGGAGGACACAGTACCTACAGATACGCAGTATTTT
CDR3: CASSIGGEDTVPTDTQYF

size: -
D: TRBD2
V: TRBV5-5
J: TRBJ2-7
DNA: TGTGCCAGCAGCTATGGGTCGCGGGCTAGCGGGAGATACGAGCAGTACTTC
CDR3: CASSYGSRASGRYEQYF

size: -
D: -
V: TRBV6-5
J: TRBJ2-5
DNA: TGTGCCAGCAGTTACTCGAGGCTGGGGGGTGAGACCCAGTACTTC
CDR3: CASSYSRLGGETQYF

size: -
D: -
V: TRBV19
J: TRBJ2-2
DNA: TGTGCCAGTAGTCTTACAGGGAGGGCCGGGGAGCTGTTTTTT
CDR3: CASSLTGRAGELFF

size: -
D: -
V: TRBV24-1
J: TRBJ1-6
DNA: TGTGCCACCAGTGAGGGGGCCCTCGGTAATTCACCCCTCCACTTT
CDR3: CATSEGALGNSPLHF

size: -
D: -
V: TRBV7-2
J: TRBJ2-3
DNA: TGTGCCAGCAGCTTACTCGGGGATCCTAGCACAGATACGCAGTATTTT
CDR3: CASSLLGDPSTDTQYF

size: -
D: TRBD1
V: TRBV28
J: TRBJ2-7
DNA: TGTGCCAGCAGTCTTGGGACAGGGGGTAGCAAGCAGTACTTC
CDR3: CASSLGTGGSKQYF

size: -
D: TRBD1
V: TRBV28
J: TRBJ2-5
DNA: TGTGCCAGCAGTTTTCCCGGGACAGGGCAAGAGACCCAGTACTTC
CDR3: CASSFPGTGQETQYF

size: -
D: -
V: TRBV6-6
J: TRBJ2-7
DNA: TGTGCCAGCAGTTACGCCCAGAACGAGCAGTACTTC
CDR3: CASSYAQNEQYF

size: -
D: -
V: TRBV7-8
J: TRBJ2-7
DNA: TGTGCCAGCAGCTTAGCCGGGGAGCAGTACTTC
CDR3: CASSLAGEQYF

size: -
D: TRBD2
V: TRBV18
J: TRBJ2-2
DNA: TGTGCCAGCTCTAAGCGGGAGATCGACACCGGGGAGCTGTTTTTT
CDR3: CASSKREIDTGELFF

size: once
D: TRBD2
V: TRBV3-1/TRBV3-2
J: TRBJ2-3
DNA: TGTGCCAGCAGCCATTCACGGGAGGGAACAGATACGCAGTATTTT
CDR3: CASSHSREGTDTQYF

size: -
D: -
V: TRBV7-8
J: TRBJ2-1
DNA: TGTGCCAGCAGCTCCCGACTAGGCTCCTACAATGAGCAGTTCTTC
CDR3: CASSSRLGSYNEQFF

size: few
D: -
V: TRBV7-2
J: TRBJ2-1
DNA: TGTGCCAGCAGCCTAGGTCGGGTCAATGAGCAGTTCTTC
CDR3: CASSLGRVNEQFF

size: -
D: TRBD2
V: TRBV7-8
J: TRBJ2-1
DNA: TGTGCCAGCAGCTTAACTCTAGCGGGAGTGGGGGAGCAGTTCTTC
CDR3: CASSLTLAGVGEQFF

size: -
D: TRBD1
V: TRBV5-1
J: TRBJ1-1
DNA: TGCGCCAGCAGCCCGGGACAGGGGGTGAACACTGAAGCTTTCTTT
CDR3: CASSPGQGVNTEAFF

size: -
D: TRBD1
V: TRBV6-2/TRBV6-3
J: TRBJ2-3
DNA: TGTGCCAGCAGTTACCTACAGGGGGCGCGTACAGATACGCAGTATTTT
CDR3: CASSYLQGARTDTQYF

size: -
D: -
V: TRBV7-2
J: TRBJ2-1
DNA: TGTGCCAGCACCGCGGACAGGGACTATTACAATGAGCAGTTCTTC
CDR3: CASTADRDYYNEQFF

size: -
D: -
V: TRBV2
J: TRBJ1-5
DNA: TGTGCCAGCAAAGACAGGAGAAATCAGCCCCAGCATTTT
CDR3: CASKDRRNQPQHF

size: -
D: TRBD1
V: TRBV24-1
J: TRBJ1-4
DNA: TGTGCCACCAGGGACAGGACTAATGAAAAACTGTTTTTT
CDR3: CATRDRTNEKLFF

size: once
D: -
V: TRBV11-3
J: TRBJ1-5
DNA: TGTGCCAGCAGCCCCCCCCCGCCCTACAGGCGCAATCAGCCCCAGCATTTT
CDR3: CASSPPPPYRRNQPQHF

size: once
D: -
V: TRBV27
J: TRBJ2-7
DNA: TGTGCCAGCAGGCCCCTCGGGAACTCCTACGAGCAGTACTTC
CDR3: CASRPLGNSYEQYF

size: once
D: -
V: TRBV7-8
J: TRBJ2-1
DNA: TGTGCCAGCAGCTTACGGGGCTCCTACAATGAGCAGTTCTTC
CDR3: CASSLRGSYNEQFF

size: -
D: TRBD1
V: TRBV4-3
J: TRBJ1-2
DNA: TGCGCCAGCAGCCAGACAGGGACGGCGCTTTATGGCTACACCTTC
CDR3: CASSQTGTALYGYTF

size: -
D: TRBD1
V: TRBV6-1
J: TRBJ1-2
DNA: TGTGCCAGCAGTGAAGGGCGGACAGGGGTCTATGGCTACACCTTC
CDR3: CASSEGRTGVYGYTF

size: -
D: -
V: TRBV7-2
J: TRBJ1-6
DNA: TGTGCCAGCAGCTTAGCCGGGGGGGGTAATTCACCCCTCCACTTT
CDR3: CASSLAGGGNSPLHF

size: -
D: -
V: TRBV3-1/TRBV3-2
J: TRBJ2-1
DNA: TGTGCCAGCAGCCAAGGTATGGGAGGGGGTAACAATGAGCAGTTCTTC
CDR3: CASSQGMGGGNNEQFF

size: -
D: -
V: TRBV4-1
J: TRBJ2-7
DNA: TGCGCCAGCAGCCTTGGCGGGATGGGCTACGAGCAGTACTTC
CDR3: CASSLGGMGYEQYF

size: -
D: -
V: TRBV9
J: TRBJ2-7
DNA: TGTGCCAGCAGCGTAGGCGGGCTAAGGAGCTCCTACGAGCAGTACTTC
CDR3: CASSVGGLRSSYEQYF

size: -
D: -
V: TRBV3-1/TRBV3-2
J: TRBJ1-5
DNA: TGTGCCAGCAGCCAAGAACTCGGAGATCAGCCCCAGCATTTT
CDR3: CASSQELGDQPQHF

size: -
D: -
V: TRBV9
J: TRBJ1-1
DNA: TGTGCCAGCAGCGTAGTTGAGGGTTCCACTGAAGCTTTCTTT
CDR3: CASSVVEGSTEAFF

size: -
D: -
V: TRBV3-1/TRBV3-2
J: TRBJ1-4
DNA: TGTGCCAGCAGGGGGGAGGAGTACGAAAAACTGTTTTTT
CDR3: CASRGEEYEKLFF

size: -
D: TRBD2
V: TRBV4-2
J: TRBJ2-4
DNA: TGTGCCAGCAGCCGGCGGGAGGGAGTTGGCATTCAGTACTTC
CDR3: CASSRREGVGIQYF

size: -
D: TRBD1
V: TRBV18
J: TRBJ1-1
DNA: TGTGCCAGCTCACCACTACAGGGGGACGCTGAAGCTTTCTTT
CDR3: CASSPLQGDAEAFF

size: -
D: TRBD1
V: TRBV29-1
J: TRBJ2-5
DNA: TGCAGCGTTGAGAGGGACAGGGGTTTAGAGACCCAGTACTTC
CDR3: CSVERDRGLETQYF

size: -
D: -
V: TRBV7-8
J: TRBJ1-4
DNA: TGTGCCAGCAGCTTAACACAGGGCGTCTATGAAAAACTGTTTTTT
CDR3: CASSLTQGVYEKLFF

size: -
D: TRBD2
V: TRBV10-1
J: TRBJ2-7
DNA: TGCGCCAGCAAGGAACTAGCGGGCTGCTACGAGCAGTACTTC
CDR3: CASKELAGCYEQYF

size: once
D: TRBD2
V: TRBV6-5
J: TRBJ2-1
DNA: TGTGCCAGCAGTCCCGGGACTAGCCCTTACAATGAGCAGTTCTTC
CDR3: CASSPGTSPYNEQFF

size: -
D: -
V: TRBV28
J: TRBJ1-6
DNA: TGTGCCAGCAGTTCCTATGGTAATTCACCCCTCCACTTT
CDR3: CASSSYGNSPLHF

size: -
D: TRBD2
V: TRBV28
J: TRBJ2-2
DNA: TGTGCCAGCACCCTAGCGGGAGGGCATCCCGGGTTCACCGGGGAGCTGTTTTTT
CDR3: CASTLAGGHPGFTGELFF

size: -
D: -
V: TRBV11-2
J: TRBJ1-2
DNA: TGTGCCAGCAGCCCCTCCCCCCGGGAGGGTGGCTATGGCTACACCTTC
CDR3: CASSPSPREGGYGYTF